This TCR beta chain was profiled in a study of T cells in Graves' hyperthyroidism and ophthalmopathy. Study-wide results and limits: Within blood appeared most thyroid clonotypes that had expanded above 0.001.

CDR1 is MNHEY and CDR2 is SVGEGT in the germline V gene. Trimming cost V 2 bases and J 5 bases; bases outside gene matches: 12. The CDR3 is 18 residues long. This clonotype was counted ten times or more. No antigen is known for it. Researchers amplified the TCR beta CDR3 regions from RNA transcripts. A set of HTBI primers served as the primers for a first-round RT-PCR of the TCR CDR3. One entry per CDR3 protein, called by TCRdb with MiXCR from the multiplex PCR reads. This sample has roughly 580,000 distinct CDR3 sequences, with approximately 15% found just once. This sequence was found in a woman aged 30 to 39 with Graves' hyperthyroidism that later progressed to Graves' ophthalmopathy. Input material: blood. The chain combines TRBV6-2 or TRBV6-3 with TRBJ2-5, with 12 bases fitting TRBD2. The CDR3 loop reads CASSYRTSGKKHGETQYF. The CDR3 DNA is TGTGCCAGCAGTTACCGGACTAGCGGGAAGAAACACGGGGAGACCCAGTACTTC.